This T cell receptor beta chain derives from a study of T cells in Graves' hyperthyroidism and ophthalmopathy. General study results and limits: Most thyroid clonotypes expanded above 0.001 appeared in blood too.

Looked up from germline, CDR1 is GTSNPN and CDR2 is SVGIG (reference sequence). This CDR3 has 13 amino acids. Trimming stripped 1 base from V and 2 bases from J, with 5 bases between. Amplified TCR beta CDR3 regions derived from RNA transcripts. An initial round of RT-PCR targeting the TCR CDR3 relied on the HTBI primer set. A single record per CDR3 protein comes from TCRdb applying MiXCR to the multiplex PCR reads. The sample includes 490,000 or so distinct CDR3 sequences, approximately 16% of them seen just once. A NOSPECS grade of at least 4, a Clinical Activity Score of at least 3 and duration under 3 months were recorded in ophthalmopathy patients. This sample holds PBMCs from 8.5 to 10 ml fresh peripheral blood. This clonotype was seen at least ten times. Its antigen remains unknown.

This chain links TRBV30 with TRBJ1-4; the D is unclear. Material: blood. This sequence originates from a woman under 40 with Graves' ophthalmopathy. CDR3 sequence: CAWSARTNEKLFF. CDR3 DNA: TGTGCCTGGAGTGCTCGGACTAATGAAAAACTGTTTTTT.